This TCR beta chain emerged from a study of cytomegalovirus exposure and HLA in healthy donors. The length of the CDR3 is 19 residues. V lost 2 bases, J lost 5 bases, and 22 bases lay in between. Germline V CDR1 and CDR2: LGHNA, YNFKEQ. The study ran its PCR with 60 Vbeta and 13 Jbeta primers. Using immunoSEQ multiplex PCR, the repertoire was profiled, and TCRdb retains in-frame clones only, with some absent. In the table there are some 150,000 clones, less than 85% of which are singletons. For this clone: What it binds is unknown.

Study-wide points: Sequencing depth roughly uniform across donors was assumed in presence/absence analyses. Rare sequences made up most TCRs, while some public TCRs were found in many donors. Most CMV-associated TCR beta chains appeared HLA-restricted in a later analysis. In a later analysis, a missense DCLRE1C variant was linked to TCR beta V- and J-gene trimming.

The specimen was PBMCs. V gene TRBV4-2 combines with J gene TRBJ1-6; no firm D call. The clonotype comes from a woman aged 50 to 60 in good health and CMV-seropositive. The CDR3 nucleotides read TGTGCCAGCAGCCAAACCACGGAAACGGCGCAGCGGGATAATTCACCCCTCCACTTT. Its protein is CASSQTTETAQRDNSPLHF.